Given below is one T cell receptor beta chain in context. Its specific antigen is unknown. Qualities for individual bases were not recorded, and no much larger clone is one base off. Compared with germline, V lacks 8 bases and J lacks 3 bases; bases without a gene match: 6. CDR1 and CDR2, looked up from the germline V gene (reference sequence), are MNHEY and SMNVEV. The CDR3 holds 13 amino acids from the cysteine to the phenylalanine. Solely the CDR3 DNA is kept, with 39 bases framed from the first base. The data originate from a study of blood T cell repertoires in COVID-19 (TCRdb year 2020). About the full investigation: Samples from collaborators originated in the United States, Italy and Spain and spanned both the acute and convalescent phases of COVID-19. Nearly every sample came with metadata listing a de-identified subject ID, COVID-19 status, age in years and sex. Subjects who had been exposed to COVID-19, were actively infected with it, or had recovered from it provided the deeply sampled blood TCRbeta repertoires that made up the dataset. Where available, HLA class I and class II types were obtained from metadata supplied by the sample provider rather than from assay-based typing. Samples were obtained from the ongoing ImmuneRACE study (first 160 participants) and from about 1,300 subjects provided by 6 global collaborators. The repertoires were released in a freely available public database intended as a resource for research on the immune response to SARS-CoV-2. The material from the prospective study consisted of cDNA or gDNA derived from T cells, B-cell-depleted T cells, or PBMCs.

What the work shows at the level of the full study, not this receptor alone: The quantity of clinical and demographic metadata differed by source and by participant and was supplied without curation.

The immunoSEQ Assay, a bias-controlled multiplex PCR, was used to amplify TCRbeta CDR3 regions from genomic DNA. In the source study's methods: The number of nucleated cells in each sample was estimated by amplification of reference gene primers within the assay. To quantify the absolute abundance of each unique TCRbeta CDR3 rearrangement, sequence reads were collapsed and filtered. For each sample, productive Simpson clonality was calculated as the square root of Simpson's diversity index over productive rearrangements. Here the immuneACCESS table is served through TCRdb, limited to in-frame sequences with V and J called. Missing clones are a known gap in these copies; in checked studies unresolved V genes cover under half, and the rest lacks a known reason. The V and J calls and clone size come from that table; D and trimming were worked out from the DNA. The sample table lists around 120,000 clones, about two thirds of them with a count of one. Around 0.9% of the sample is taken by the ten largest.

Whole blood was collected in K2EDTA tubes by collaborating institutions according to the institutions' own protocols. For TCRbeta analysis, collaborator samples were shipped as frozen whole blood, as isolated PBMCs, or as DNA extracted from either sample type. The chain uses TRBV27 and TRBJ1-2, and TRBD1 aligns with 7 junction nucleotides. Specimen: peripheral blood. The sequence was obtained from a human donor with acute or convalescent COVID-19. The donor label of this sample is uncertain. The nucleotide sequence is given as TGTGCCAGCGCCCTGACAGGGTACTATGGCTACACCTTC. It specifies CASALTGYYGYTF.